This is a list of T cell receptor beta chains from one sample in a study of identical twins. TCRdb analysed the 5' RACE reads with MiXCR anew, one entry per CDR3 protein. The top ten hold 4% to 4.5% of the sample, which has about 730,000 distinct CDR3 sequences, 20% to 25% seen once. The sample was also linked to a second study, of T cells expressing NK-cell markers.

The sample comprised PBMCs. All receptors derive from a woman aged 18-29 years in good health. CDR3s include the opening cysteine and the closing phenylalanine or tryptophan. A D gene is named only where the DNA matches it firmly. Clone sizes are given selectively: once, few, many, or a class where the clone is expanded.

d_call	clone_size	v_call	j_call	cdr3_aa	cdr3_nt
-	-	TRBV4-3	TRBJ1-5	CASSQGWGTQPQHF	TGCGCCAGCAGCCAAGGTTGGGGGACCCAGCCCCAGCATTTT
-	-	TRBV29-1	TRBJ1-2	CSVEQGNYGYTF	TGCAGCGTTGAACAGGGCAACTATGGCTACACCTTC
-	many	TRBV5-1	TRBJ1-2	CASSLDTGTDNYGYTF	TGCGCCAGCAGCTTGGACACAGGGACTGATAACTATGGCTACACCTTC
-	-	TRBV29-1	TRBJ2-2	CSVGRWDGELFF	TGCAGCGTTGGTCGGTGGGACGGGGAGCTGTTTTTT
-	-	TRBV10-1	TRBJ2-3	CASSARGSPGDTQYF	TGCGCCAGCAGTGCCCGAGGAAGCCCGGGAGATACGCAGTATTTT
-	few	TRBV20-1	TRBJ2-1	CSARDSRGDEQFF	TGCAGTGCTAGAGATTCGAGGGGCGATGAGCAGTTCTTC
TRBD2	few	TRBV5-1	TRBJ2-3	CASIPTSGSVGTQYF	TGCGCCAGCATACCGACTAGCGGTTCCGTCGGTACGCAGTATTTT
TRBD2	many	TRBV4-2	TRBJ2-1	CASSPGTSGIDNEQFF	TGTGCCAGCAGCCCCGGGACTAGCGGGATTGACAATGAGCAGTTCTTC
TRBD2	-	TRBV11-2	TRBJ2-1	CASSSYGASGKGPNEQFF	TGTGCCAGCAGCTCCTATGGGGCTAGCGGTAAAGGCCCCAATGAGCAGTTCTTC
-	-	TRBV11-2	TRBJ2-3	CASSLEWADTQYF	TGTGCCAGCAGCTTAGAGTGGGCAGATACGCAGTATTTT
TRBD1	many	TRBV6-5	TRBJ1-2	CASSYSARGGGGYTF	TGTGCCAGCAGTTACTCGGCCAGGGGGGGCGGTGGCTACACCTTC
-	-	TRBV7-7	TRBJ2-3	CASSSQVADTQYF	TGTGCTAGCAGCTCCCAAGTAGCGGATACGCAGTATTTT
-	many	TRBV6-4	TRBJ2-3	CASSDLGGTDTQYF	TGTGCCAGCAGTGACTTAGGAGGCACAGATACGCAGTATTTT
TRBD2	-	TRBV20-1	TRBJ2-4	CSAGGTSGRVGKNIQYF	TGCAGTGCTGGGGGGACTAGCGGCCGGGTAGGGAAAAACATTCAGTACTTC
-	-	TRBV29-1	TRBJ1-1	CSAQDRNTEAFF	TGCAGCGCACAAGACAGAAACACTGAAGCTTTCTTT
-	few	TRBV20-1	TRBJ2-1	CSAREGASYNEQFF	TGCAGTGCTAGAGAGGGCGCCAGCTACAATGAGCAGTTCTTC
TRBD1	-	TRBV6-1	TRBJ1-2	CASYSTGPYGYTF	TGTGCCAGCTACTCGACAGGGCCCTATGGCTACACCTTC
-	-	TRBV5-1	TRBJ2-2	CASSFVGLNTGELFF	TGCGCCAGCAGCTTTGTCGGTTTGAACACCGGGGAGCTGTTTTTT
TRBD2	few	TRBV7-2	TRBJ2-1	CASSLSGRASAKQFF	TGTGCCAGCAGCTTGAGCGGGAGAGCCTCGGCTAAGCAGTTCTTC
-	-	TRBV7-7	TRBJ2-2	CASSLEVGRANTGELFF	TGTGCCAGCAGCTTAGAGGTCGGGAGAGCGAACACCGGGGAGCTGTTTTTT
TRBD1	-	TRBV5-1	TRBJ2-7	CASSDGTVSSYEQYF	TGCGCCAGCAGCGACGGGACAGTAAGCTCCTACGAGCAGTACTTC
-	-	TRBV15	TRBJ2-3	CATSAGSLQYF	TGTGCCACCAGCGCCGGCTCCCTGCAGTATTTT
TRBD1	-	TRBV27	TRBJ2-7	CASRDLRTGSYEQYF	TGTGCCAGCAGAGACCTTCGGACAGGCTCCTACGAGCAGTACTTC
-	-	TRBV2	TRBJ1-5	CATGDSSNQPQHF	TGTGCCACGGGAGACAGTAGCAATCAGCCCCAGCATTTT
-	few	TRBV20-1	TRBJ1-2	CSARNPRGGYTF	TGCAGTGCTAGGAACCCCCGGGGTGGCTACACCTTC
-	many	TRBV7-6	TRBJ1-2	CASSLKGIEGYTF	TGTGCCAGCAGCTTAAAGGGAATTGAGGGCTACACCTTC
TRBD2	few	TRBV12-3/TRBV12-4	TRBJ2-3	CASRTTSGGSTDTQYF	TGTGCCAGCAGGACGACTAGCGGGGGGAGCACAGATACGCAGTATTTT